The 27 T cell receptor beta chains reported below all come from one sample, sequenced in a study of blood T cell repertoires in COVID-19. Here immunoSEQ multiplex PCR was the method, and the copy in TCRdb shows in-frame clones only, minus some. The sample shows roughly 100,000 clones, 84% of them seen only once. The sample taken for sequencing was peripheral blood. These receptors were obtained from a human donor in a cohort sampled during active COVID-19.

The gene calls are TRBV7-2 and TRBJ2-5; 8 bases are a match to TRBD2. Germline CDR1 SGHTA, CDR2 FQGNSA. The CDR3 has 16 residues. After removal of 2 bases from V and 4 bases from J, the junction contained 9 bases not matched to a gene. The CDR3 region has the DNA TGTGCCAGCAGCTTACAGCGCGGGAGGCCCACAGAGACCCAGTACTTC. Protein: CASSLQRGRPTETQYF.

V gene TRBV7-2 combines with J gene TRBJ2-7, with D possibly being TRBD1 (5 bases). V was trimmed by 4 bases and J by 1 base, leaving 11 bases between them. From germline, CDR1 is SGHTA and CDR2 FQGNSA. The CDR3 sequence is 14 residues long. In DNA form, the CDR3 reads TGTGCCAGCAGCTCCACCCCAGGGTCCTACGAGCAGTACTTC. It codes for CASSSTPGSYEQYF.

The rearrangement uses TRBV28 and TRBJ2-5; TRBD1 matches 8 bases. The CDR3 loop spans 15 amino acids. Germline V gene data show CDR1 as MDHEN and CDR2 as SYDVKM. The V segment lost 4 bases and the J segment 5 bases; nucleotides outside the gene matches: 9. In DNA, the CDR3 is TGTGCCAGCAGTTACCAGGGGGCGGGGAAGGAGACCCAGTACTTC. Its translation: CASSYQGAGKETQYF.

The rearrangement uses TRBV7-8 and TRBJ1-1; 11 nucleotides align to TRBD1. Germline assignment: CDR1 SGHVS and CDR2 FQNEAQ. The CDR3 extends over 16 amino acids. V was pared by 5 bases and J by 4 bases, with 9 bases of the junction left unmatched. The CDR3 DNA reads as TGTGCCAGCAGCGGACAGGGGGCGTGGGGTGGCACTGAAGCTTTCTTT. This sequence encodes CASSGQGAWGGTEAFF.

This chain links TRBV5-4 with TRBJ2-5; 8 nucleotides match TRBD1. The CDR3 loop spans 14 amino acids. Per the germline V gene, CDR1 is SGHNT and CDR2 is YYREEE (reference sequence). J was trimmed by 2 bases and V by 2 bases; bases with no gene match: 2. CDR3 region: CASSFRQGQETQYF. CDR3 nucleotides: TGTGCCAGCAGCTTCAGACAGGGGCAAGAGACCCAGTACTTC.

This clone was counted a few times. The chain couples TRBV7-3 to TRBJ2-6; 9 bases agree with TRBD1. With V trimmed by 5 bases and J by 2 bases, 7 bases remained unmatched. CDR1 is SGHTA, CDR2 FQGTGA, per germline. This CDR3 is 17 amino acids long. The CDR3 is CASSLRDRVAGANVLTF. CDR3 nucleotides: TGTGCCAGCAGCCTCCGGGACAGGGTAGCTGGGGCCAACGTCCTGACTTTC.

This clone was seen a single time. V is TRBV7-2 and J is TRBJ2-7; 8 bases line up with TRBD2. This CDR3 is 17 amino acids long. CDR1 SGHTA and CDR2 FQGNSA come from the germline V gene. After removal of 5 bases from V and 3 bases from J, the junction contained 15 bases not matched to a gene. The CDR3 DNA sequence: TGTGCCAGCAGCAAAACTGGTCCGGGGGGGAATTACTACGAGCAGTACTTC. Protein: CASSKTGPGGNYYEQYF.

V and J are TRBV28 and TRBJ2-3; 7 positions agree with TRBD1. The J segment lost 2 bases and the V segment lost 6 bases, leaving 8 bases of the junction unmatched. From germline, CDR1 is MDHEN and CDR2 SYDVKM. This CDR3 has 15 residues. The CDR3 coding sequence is TGTGCCAGCAGCTTGAGACAGGGCCACACAGATACGCAGTATTTT. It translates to CASSLRQGHTDTQYF.

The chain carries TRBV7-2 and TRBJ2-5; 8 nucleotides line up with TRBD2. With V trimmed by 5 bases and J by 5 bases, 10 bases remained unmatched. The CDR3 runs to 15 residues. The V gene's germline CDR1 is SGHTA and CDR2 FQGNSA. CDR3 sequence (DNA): TGTGCCAGCAGCCCAGGTCGGGAGGGGTGGGAGACCCAGTACTTC. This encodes CASSPGREGWETQYF.

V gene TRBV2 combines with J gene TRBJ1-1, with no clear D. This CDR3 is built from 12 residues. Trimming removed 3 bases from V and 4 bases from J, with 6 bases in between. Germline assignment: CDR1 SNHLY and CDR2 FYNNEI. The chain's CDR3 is CASSEASTEAFF. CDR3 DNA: TGTGCCAGCAGTGAGGCCAGCACTGAAGCTTTCTTT.

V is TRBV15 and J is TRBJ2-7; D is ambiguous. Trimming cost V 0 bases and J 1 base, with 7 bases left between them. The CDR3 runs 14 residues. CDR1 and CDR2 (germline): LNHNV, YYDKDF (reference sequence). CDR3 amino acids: CATSRDRGSYEQYF. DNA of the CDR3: TGTGCCACCAGCAGAGATCGAGGTTCCTACGAGCAGTACTTC.

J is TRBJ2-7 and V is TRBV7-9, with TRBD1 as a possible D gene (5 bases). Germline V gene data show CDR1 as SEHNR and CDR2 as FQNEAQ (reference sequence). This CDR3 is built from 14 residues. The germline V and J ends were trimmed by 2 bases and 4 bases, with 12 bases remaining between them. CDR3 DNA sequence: TGTGCCAGCAGCTTATTGTTCCAGGGATACGAGCAGTACTTC. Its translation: CASSLLFQGYEQYF.

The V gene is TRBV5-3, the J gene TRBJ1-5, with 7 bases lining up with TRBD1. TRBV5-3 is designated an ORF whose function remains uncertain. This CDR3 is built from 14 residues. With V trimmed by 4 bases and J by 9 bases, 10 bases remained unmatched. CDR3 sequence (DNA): TGTGCCAGAAGCGTGGAGGGGGCGTTGGCGCCCCAGCATTTT. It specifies CARSVEGALAPQHF.

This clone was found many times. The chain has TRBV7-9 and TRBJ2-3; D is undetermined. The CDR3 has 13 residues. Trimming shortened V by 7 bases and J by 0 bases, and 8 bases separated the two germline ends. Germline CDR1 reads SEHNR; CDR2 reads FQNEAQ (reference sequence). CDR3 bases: TGTGCCAGCACCCCCGGGAGCACAGATACGCAGTATTTT. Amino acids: CASTPGSTDTQYF.

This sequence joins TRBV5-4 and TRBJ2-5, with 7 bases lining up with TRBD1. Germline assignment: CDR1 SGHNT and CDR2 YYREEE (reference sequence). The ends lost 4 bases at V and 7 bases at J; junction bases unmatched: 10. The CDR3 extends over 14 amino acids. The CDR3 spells CASSPGQVQGTQYF. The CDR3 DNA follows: TGTGCCAGCAGCCCTGGACAGGTTCAGGGGACCCAGTACTTC.

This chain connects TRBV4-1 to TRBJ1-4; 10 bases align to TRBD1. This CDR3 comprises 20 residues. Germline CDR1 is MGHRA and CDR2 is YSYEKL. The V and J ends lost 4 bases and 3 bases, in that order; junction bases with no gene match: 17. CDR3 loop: CASSLNPRDRGARANEKLFF. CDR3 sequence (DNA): TGCGCCAGCAGCCTCAATCCTCGGGACAGGGGTGCCAGGGCTAATGAAAAACTGTTTTTT.

The CDR3 nucleotides read TGTGCCAGCGGGACAGGGGACGGGCAGTTCTTC. Amino acids: CASGTGDGQFF. The J gene is TRBJ2-1, the V gene TRBV11-2, with 10 positions matching TRBD1. J lost 12 bases, V lost 8 bases, and 4 bases had no gene match. The CDR3 sequence is 11 residues long. Germline loops: CDR1 SGHAT, CDR2 FQNNGV.

The CDR3 reads CASSFSRGTEAFF. CDR3 sequence (DNA): TGTGCCAGCAGCTTTAGCAGGGGCACTGAAGCTTTCTTT. This chain connects TRBV14 to TRBJ1-1; D perhaps matches TRBD1 (6 bases). CDR1 and CDR2 from the germline V gene are SGHDN and FVKESK. Trimming removed 5 bases at V and 4 bases at J, with 11 bases between. The CDR3 extends over 13 amino acids. Combining the CDR3 with reference TRBV14 and TRBJ1-1 gives the whole variable domain EAGVTQFPSHSVIEKGQTVTLRCDPISGHDNLYWYRRVMGKEIKFLLHFVKESKQDESGMPNNRFLAERTGGTYSTLKVQPAELEDSGVYFCASSFSRGTEAFFGQGTRLTVV.

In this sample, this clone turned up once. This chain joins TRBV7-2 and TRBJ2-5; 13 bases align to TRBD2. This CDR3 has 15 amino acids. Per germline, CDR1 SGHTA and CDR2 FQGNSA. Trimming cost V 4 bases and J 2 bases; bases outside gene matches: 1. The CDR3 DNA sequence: TGTGCCAGCAGCTCGGGACTAGCGGGGCAAGAGACCCAGTACTTC. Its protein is CASSSGLAGQETQYF.

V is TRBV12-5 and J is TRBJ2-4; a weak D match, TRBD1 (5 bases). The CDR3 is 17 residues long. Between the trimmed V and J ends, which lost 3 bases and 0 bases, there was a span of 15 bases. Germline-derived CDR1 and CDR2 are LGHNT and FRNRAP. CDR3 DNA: TGTGCTAGTGGTTTAGCTTCAGTTGGGGCAGCCAAAAACATTCAGTACTTC. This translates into CASGLASVGAAKNIQYF.

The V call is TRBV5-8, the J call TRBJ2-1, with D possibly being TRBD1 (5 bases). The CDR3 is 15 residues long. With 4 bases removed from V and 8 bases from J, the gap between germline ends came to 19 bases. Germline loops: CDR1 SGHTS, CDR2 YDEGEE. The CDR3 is CASSAARQRYDEQFF. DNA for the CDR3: TGTGCCAGCAGCGCGGCTAGACAGCGATACGATGAGCAGTTCTTC.

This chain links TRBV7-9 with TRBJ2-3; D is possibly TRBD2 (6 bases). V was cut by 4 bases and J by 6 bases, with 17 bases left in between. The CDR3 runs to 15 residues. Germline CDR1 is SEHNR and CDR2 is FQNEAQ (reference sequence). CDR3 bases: TGTGCCAGCAGCTCCCGGGGGAGCTGGGAGGATACGCAGTATTTT. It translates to CASSSRGSWEDTQYF.

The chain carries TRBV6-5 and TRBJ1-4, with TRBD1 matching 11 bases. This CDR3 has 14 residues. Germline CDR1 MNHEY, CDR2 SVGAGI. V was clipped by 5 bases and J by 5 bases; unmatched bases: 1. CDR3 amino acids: CASSRDRGNEKLFF. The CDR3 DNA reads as TGTGCCAGCAGTAGGGACAGGGGGAATGAAAAACTGTTTTTT.

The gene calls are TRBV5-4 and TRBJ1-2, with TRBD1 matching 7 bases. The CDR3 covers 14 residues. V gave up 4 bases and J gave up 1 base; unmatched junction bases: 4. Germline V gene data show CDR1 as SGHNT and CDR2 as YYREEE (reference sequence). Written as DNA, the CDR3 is TGTGCCAGCAGCCCGGACAGGCTTAACTATGGCTACACCTTC. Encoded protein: CASSPDRLNYGYTF.

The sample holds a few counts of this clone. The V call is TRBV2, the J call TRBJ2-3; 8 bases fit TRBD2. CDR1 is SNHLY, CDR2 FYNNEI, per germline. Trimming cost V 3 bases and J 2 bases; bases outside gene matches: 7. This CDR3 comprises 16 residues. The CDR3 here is CASSDGGSGDTDTQYF. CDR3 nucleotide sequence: TGTGCCAGCAGTGATGGGGGTAGCGGGGACACAGATACGCAGTATTTT.

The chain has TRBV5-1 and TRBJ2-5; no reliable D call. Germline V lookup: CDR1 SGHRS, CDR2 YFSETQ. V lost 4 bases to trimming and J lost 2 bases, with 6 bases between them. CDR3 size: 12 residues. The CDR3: CASSIQQETQYF. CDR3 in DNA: TGCGCCAGCAGCATTCAACAAGAGACCCAGTACTTC.

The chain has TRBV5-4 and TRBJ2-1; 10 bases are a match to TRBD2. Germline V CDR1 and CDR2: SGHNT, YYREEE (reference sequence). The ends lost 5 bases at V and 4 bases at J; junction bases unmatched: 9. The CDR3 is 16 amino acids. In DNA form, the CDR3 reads TGTGCCAGCAGACCGGACGAGCGGGGGGGATACAATGAGCAGTTCTTC. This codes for CASRPDERGGYNEQFF.